What follows are 27 T cell receptor beta chains derived from one specimen sequenced in a study of blood T cell repertoires in COVID-19. The method was immunoSEQ multiplex PCR; TCRdb's version includes in-frame clones alone and lacks a portion of them. This table has 250,000 or so clones, 75% to 90% appearing once. Input material: PBMCs or T cells enriched from blood (not recorded which). Receptor source: a middle-aged man who had been exposed to COVID-19.

This clone was counted once. The J gene is TRBJ1-2, the V gene TRBV28; no clear D. With 4 bases removed from V and 0 bases from J, the gap between germline ends came to 9 bases. The CDR3 length is 14 residues. Germline loops: CDR1 MDHEN, CDR2 SYDVKM. CDR3 nucleotide sequence: TGTGCCAGCAGTTCCCCAACAGCTAACTATGGCTACACCTTC. It is translated as CASSSPTANYGYTF.

The chain couples TRBV27 to TRBJ1-1; a possible D gene is TRBD1 (6 bases). The germline V and J ends were trimmed by 6 bases and 4 bases, with 12 bases remaining between them. CDR1 and CDR2 from the germline V gene are MNHEY and SMNVEV (reference sequence). The CDR3 is made up of 13 amino acids. In nucleotides, the CDR3 is TGTGCCAGCAGCCTAAGGACAGTCACTGAAGCTTTCTTT. Encoded protein: CASSLRTVTEAFF.

The rearrangement uses TRBV6-5 and TRBJ1-1, with D maybe TRBD1 (5 bases). From germline, CDR1 is MNHEY and CDR2 SVGAGI. The CDR3 runs to 13 residues. The V gene lost 2 bases and the J gene lost 7 bases, with 11 bases spanning the gap. This CDR3 is CASSYTTAHEAFF. The CDR3 DNA follows: TGTGCCAGCAGTTACACGACAGCACATGAAGCTTTCTTT.

The J gene is TRBJ2-2, the V gene TRBV4-2; 10 nucleotides agree with TRBD1. V shed 3 bases and J 7 bases; nucleotides not matched to a gene: 8. There are 16 residues in the CDR3. Per germline, CDR1 LGHNA and CDR2 YNFKEQ. Here the CDR3 DNA reads TGTGCCAGCAGCCAGGGACAGGGGAGGTATGGCGGGGAGCTGTTTTTT. It yields the protein CASSQGQGRYGGELFF.

A single count supports this clone. The J gene is TRBJ2-3, the V gene TRBV10-3; no reliable D call. Per the germline V gene, CDR1 is ENHRY and CDR2 is SYGVKD. The CDR3 has 14 residues. The ends were cut back, 0 bases at V and 1 base at J, with 5 bases in the middle. CDR3 sequence: CAISESQGTDTQYF. The CDR3 coding sequence is TGTGCCATCAGTGAGTCCCAGGGCACAGATACGCAGTATTTT.

In nucleotides, the CDR3 is TGTGCCAGCGGTACTAGCGGTAATGAGCAGTTCTTC. This codes for CASGTSGNEQFF. The rearrangement links TRBV7-9 to TRBJ2-1; 8 nucleotides align to TRBD2. Germline CDR1 SEHNR, CDR2 FQNEAQ (reference sequence). This CDR3 is 12 amino acids long. Germline trimming cut 8 bases from V and 7 bases from J; bases unmatched to any gene: 4. Full variable domain (remainder filled in from reference TRBV7-9 and TRBJ2-1): DTGVSQNPRHKITKRGQNVTFRCDPISEHNRLYWYRQTLGQGPEFLTYFQNEAQLEKSRLLSDRFSAERPKGSFSTLEIQRTEQGDSAMYLCASGTSGNEQFFGPGTRLTVL.

This chain connects TRBV21-1 to TRBJ2-1; the table gives TRBD2 as D, unverified against the DNA. TRBV21-1 is deemed a pseudogene. The CDR3 is 17 amino acids. The CDR3 coding sequence is TGTGCCAGCGGCGGGACTAGCGGGAGGGAATCCTACAATGAGCAGTTCTTC. Its protein product is CASGGTSGRESYNEQFF.

V is TRBV25-1 and J is TRBJ2-5; TRBD1 matches 10 bases. The CDR3 has 15 amino acids. CDR1 MGHDK and CDR2 SYGVNS come from the germline V gene. Trimming took 6 bases from V and 4 from J; bases not matched to a gene: 8. CDR3 amino acids: CASRQGQGRRETQYF. DNA for the CDR3: TGTGCCAGCAGGCAGGGACAGGGGAGGAGAGAGACCCAGTACTTC.

J is TRBJ2-3 and V is TRBV29-1, with D unresolved. CDR3 length equals 11 residues. The V gene's germline CDR1 is SQVTM and CDR2 ANQGSEA. Trimming removed 4 bases at V and 2 bases at J, with 4 bases between. DNA for the CDR3: TGCAGCGTTGGGCTCACAGATACGCAGTATTTT. Amino acid sequence: CSVGLTDTQYF.

The gene calls are TRBV4-1 and TRBJ2-3; a weak D match, TRBD2 (5 bases). Germline CDR1 and CDR2: MGHRA and YSYEKL. Trimming removed 4 bases at V and 7 bases at J, with 18 bases between. The CDR3 is made up of 15 amino acids. This CDR3 reads CASSPGIHRMNTQYF. DNA for the CDR3: TGCGCCAGCAGCCCGGGAATACACCGAATGAATACGCAGTATTTT.

The chain links TRBV5-4 to TRBJ2-1, with TRBD1 matching over 12 bases. Unmatched junction bases numbered 6, after V lost 8 bases and J lost 6 bases. Germline V lookup: CDR1 SGHNT, CDR2 YYREEE (reference sequence). The CDR3 sequence is 14 residues long. CDR3 sequence reads: CASQGTGGPNEQFF. The CDR3 coding sequence is TGTGCCAGTCAGGGGACAGGGGGCCCCAATGAGCAGTTCTTC.

The chain employs TRBV4-1 and TRBJ2-3; 8 bases align to TRBD2. V lost 1 base to trimming and J lost 2 bases; unmatched junction nucleotides: 11. The germline gives CDR1 MGHRA, CDR2 YSYEKL. This CDR3 region has 18 residues. DNA for the CDR3: TGCGCCAGCAGCCAAGGACTAGCGTTGGGGAAATACACAGATACGCAGTATTTT. It yields the protein CASSQGLALGKYTDTQYF.

The chain is built from TRBV2 and TRBJ2-7; 7 bases are a match to TRBD2. The germline V gene encodes CDR1 SNHLY and CDR2 FYNNEI. V dropped 4 bases and J dropped 7; count of bases not matched to a gene: 1. CDR3 length: 11 amino acids. CDR3 nucleotide sequence: TGTGCCAGCAGTGGGGGGGGAGAGCAGTACTTC. Residues: CASSGGGEQYF.

The chain recombines TRBV15 with TRBJ1-1; TRBD1 might be the D (6 bases). In germline, CDR1 is LNHNV, CDR2 YYDKDF (reference sequence). The CDR3 has 15 residues. Between the trimmed V and J ends, which lost 1 base and 7 bases, there was a span of 16 bases. CDR3 DNA: TGTGCCACCAGCAGAGTGACAGGAGGAACTGGTGAAGCTTTCTTT. Translation: CATSRVTGGTGEAFF.

This sequence joins TRBV28 and TRBJ1-1; 7 bases fit TRBD1. CDR3 length: 14 amino acids. With V trimmed by 1 base and J by 3 bases, 2 bases remained unmatched. Per germline, CDR1 MDHEN and CDR2 SYDVKM. The CDR3 DNA sequence: TGTGCCAGCAGTTTATCAGGGGGATACACTGAAGCTTTCTTT. Amino acid sequence: CASSLSGGYTEAFF.

The chain joins TRBV7-6 to TRBJ1-3; no clear D. Per the germline V gene, CDR1 is SGHVS and CDR2 is FNYEAQ. The CDR3 is made up of 15 amino acids. V was clipped by 1 base and J by 0 bases, with 7 bases between them. The CDR3 bases are TGTGCCAGCAGCTTAGGGCATAACTCTGGAAACACCATATATTTT. It encodes CASSLGHNSGNTIYF.

The V gene is TRBV18, the J gene TRBJ1-1, with D perhaps TRBD1 (5 bases). Germline-derived CDR1 and CDR2 are KGHSH and LQKENI. The V end was cut by 4 bases, the J end by 1 base, with 10 bases between. The CDR3 is 14 amino acids. CDR3 coding DNA: TGTGCCAGCTCACAGGCGGGACCGAACACTGAAGCTTTCTTT. Translating it yields CASSQAGPNTEAFF.

This chain connects TRBV28 to TRBJ1-2; D may be TRBD1 (6 bases). The germline V and J ends were trimmed by 7 bases and 8 bases, with 14 bases remaining between them. Germline V lookup: CDR1 MDHEN, CDR2 SYDVKM. The CDR3 extends over 12 amino acids. The CDR3 DNA reads TGTGCCAGCACCCTCGGGGGGCGGGGCTACACCTTC. It yields the protein CASTLGGRGYTF.

This chain joins TRBV6-1 and TRBJ1-6, with a tentative D call TRBD1 (5 bases). CDR1 and CDR2 (germline): MNHNS, SASEGT. This CDR3 is built from 14 residues. Trimming removed 2 bases from V and 5 bases from J, with 7 bases in between. The CDR3 DNA reads TGTGCCAGCAGTGAACCGACAGATAATTCACCCCTCCACTTT. This translates into CASSEPTDNSPLHF.

The chain joins TRBV9 to TRBJ1-4; no definite D call. V dropped 0 bases and J dropped 17 bases, with 17 bases sitting between them. Germline CDR1 is SGDLS and CDR2 is YYNGEE. The CDR3 contains 13 residues. CDR3 loop: CASSVVAQAPLFF. DNA for the CDR3: TGTGCCAGCAGCGTAGTCGCTCAGGCCCCCCTCTTTTTT. The variable domain in full, with the rest retrieved from reference TRBV9 and TRBJ1-4, is DSGVTQTPKHLITATGQRVTLRCSPRSGDLSVYWYQQSLDQGLQFLIQYYNGEERAKGNILERFSAQQFPDLHSELNLSSLELGDSALYFCASSVVAQAPLFFGSGTQLSVL.

The chain links TRBV5-1 to TRBJ2-3, with 11 bases that match TRBD2. CDR3 size: 15 residues. Germline loops: CDR1 SGHRS, CDR2 YFSETQ. J lost 6 bases, V lost 4 bases, and 7 bases had no gene match. The DNA for the CDR3 is TGCGCCAGCAGCCAGGGACTAGCGGCGCCGGATACGCAGTATTTT. Protein product: CASSQGLAAPDTQYF.

V is TRBV6-6 and J is TRBJ2-3; perhaps TRBD1 as D (6 bases). The germline V and J ends were trimmed by 8 bases and 2 bases, with 14 bases remaining between them. CDR3 length: 14 residues. The germline V gene encodes CDR1 MNHNY and CDR2 SVGAGI (reference sequence). DNA for the CDR3: TGTGCCAGCCGGATGGGGGCTAACACAGATACGCAGTATTTT. Translating it yields CASRMGANTDTQYF.

This clone occurred once. The rearrangement links TRBV12-5 to TRBJ1-2; the D is unclear. The CDR3 spans 13 residues. Trimming took 7 bases from V and 7 from J, leaving 16 bases between them. Germline lookup yields CDR1 LGHNT and CDR2 FRNRAP. CDR3 protein: CASVNSILSGYTF. CDR3 sequence (DNA): TGTGCTAGTGTTAACTCCATACTCTCTGGCTACACCTTC.

The chain couples TRBV9 to TRBJ2-5, with 7 bases identical to TRBD1. From germline, CDR1 is SGDLS and CDR2 YYNGEE. J gave up 0 bases and V 7 bases, and 6 bases lay outside the gene matches. This CDR3 is 14 amino acids long. DNA for the CDR3: TGTGCCAGCTCCCGAGGGGGCTACCAAGAGACCCAGTACTTC. Its protein is CASSRGGYQETQYF. Using reference TRBV9 and TRBJ2-5 for the parts outside the CDR3, the full variable domain is DSGVTQTPKHLITATGQRVTLRCSPRSGDLSVYWYQQSLDQGLQFLIQYYNGEERAKGNILERFSAQQFPDLHSELNLSSLELGDSALYFCASSRGGYQETQYFGPGTRLLVL.

The V and J genes are TRBV25-1 and TRBJ1-4, with D maybe TRBD1 (5 bases). There are 16 residues in the CDR3. Germline V gene data show CDR1 as MGHDK and CDR2 as SYGVNS. V lost 0 bases, J lost 6 bases, and 14 bases lay in between. CDR3 loop: CASSEYGWGGDEKLFF. The CDR3, as DNA: TGTGCCAGCAGTGAATATGGTTGGGGGGGAGATGAAAAACTGTTTTTT.

The chain has TRBV20-1 and TRBJ2-1; TRBD2 is a possible D gene (6 bases). Germline assignment: CDR1 DFQATT and CDR2 SNEGSKA (reference sequence). CDR3 length: 14 amino acids. Trimming took off 3 bases at V and 2 bases at J, with 11 bases between the two ends. DNA for the CDR3: TGCAGTGCTAGTATCGGGGGAACCTACAATGAGCAGTTCTTC. Translated: CSASIGGTYNEQFF.

The V and J genes are TRBV7-2 and TRBJ1-2; D uncertain. Trimming cost V 2 bases and J 2 bases, with 12 bases left between them. CDR3 length: 15 amino acids. CDR1 is SGHTA, CDR2 FQGNSA, per germline. CDR3 amino acids: CASSLLRAENYGYTF. The CDR3 coding sequence is TGTGCCAGCAGCTTACTTAGAGCCGAGAACTATGGCTACACCTTC.